These T cell receptor beta chains were read from a single sample in a study of CD8 T cells in Susac syndrome. TCRdb passed the immunoSEQ multiplex PCR reads through MiXCR, listing each CDR3 protein once. The table has approximately 25,000 distinct CDR3 sequences, over 85% seen once; the top ten hold approximately 0.62%. The sample taken for sequencing was CD8+ T cells from PBMCs. The receptors stem from a human donor with Susac syndrome. Each CDR3 is given with its conserved first and last residue. D genes are given only for firm matches. Size tells how often a clone was seen (once, few, many) or the class of an expanded clone, and some rows leave it out.

abundance	j_gene	d_gene	v_gene	len	CDR3nt	CDR3aa
-	TRBJ1-5	-	TRBV4-3	19	TGCGCCAGCAGCCAAGATATCGGGCAGGGGTCGTTTAGCAATCAGCCCCAGCATTTT	CASSQDIGQGSFSNQPQHF
-	TRBJ2-3	TRBD2	TRBV24-1	17	TGTGCCACCAGTGATGACCGACTAGCGGGGGCCACAGATACGCAGTATTTT	CATSDDRLAGATDTQYF
-	TRBJ2-2	TRBD2	TRBV30	15	TGTGCCTGGGCCCCCGGGACTAGATTGACCGGGGAGCTGTTTTTT	CAWAPGTRLTGELFF
-	TRBJ2-5	-	TRBV7-9	14	TGTGCCAGCACCTTCGCGGTACCCCAAGAGACCCAGTACTTC	CASTFAVPQETQYF
-	TRBJ2-2	-	TRBV11-2	15	TGTGCCAGCAGCGCGAATTCAGACCTCTCCGGGGAGCTGTTTTTT	CASSANSDLSGELFF
-	TRBJ2-1	TRBD1	TRBV6-2/TRBV6-3	15	TGTGCCAGCAGTTACGGGACAGGGGGCGGCTTGTTGCAGTTCTTC	CASSYGTGGGLLQFF
-	TRBJ2-5	-	TRBV5-4	15	TGTGCCAGCAGCTTGGTTCCAGAGGGAAGGGAGACCCAGTACTTC	CASSLVPEGRETQYF
-	TRBJ1-3	-	TRBV28	13	TGTGCCAGCAGTGGGAACCCTGGAAACACCATATATTTT	CASSGNPGNTIYF
once	TRBJ2-7	-	TRBV5-1	13	TGCGCCAGCAGCTTGCGCAGCTCCTACGAGCAGTACTTC	CASSLRSSYEQYF
-	TRBJ2-1	TRBD2	TRBV23-1	17	TGCGCCAGCAGTCAATCGGGGCTAGCGGGGGATACAAATGAGCAGTTCTTC	CASSQSGLAGDTNEQFF
once	TRBJ2-7	-	TRBV7-9	13	TGTGCCAGCAGCTTAGGAGAAATCCACGAGCAGTACTTC	CASSLGEIHEQYF
-	TRBJ2-7	-	TRBV13	15	TGTGCCAGCAGCTCGCGACGGCTAATGTACTACGAGCAGTACTTC	CASSSRRLMYYEQYF
-	TRBJ2-5	TRBD2	TRBV19	19	TGTGCCAGTAGTGCCTCTAGCGGGGGGGCAATGGGCCGTCAAGAGACCCAGTACTTC	CASSASSGGAMGRQETQYF
-	TRBJ2-7	TRBD1	TRBV12-3/TRBV12-4	15	TGTGCCAGCAGTCAGGGACAGGGGGCTATCTACGAGCAGTACTTC	CASSQGQGAIYEQYF
-	TRBJ2-5	TRBD1	TRBV28	16	TGTGCCAGCAGTTTATTCCAGGGGGCAACGGAAGAGACCCAGTACTTC	CASSLFQGATEETQYF
-	TRBJ2-7	-	TRBV28	19	TGTGCCAGCAGTTGGGTAGTTAATACCCCAGGGACCCCAATCTACGAGCAGTACTTC	CASSWVVNTPGTPIYEQYF
-	TRBJ2-5	TRBD1	TRBV6-5	17	TGTGCCAGCAGTTACTCGATCGTCCGGGACAGAGGGGAGACCCAGTACTTC	CASSYSIVRDRGETQYF
-	TRBJ2-1	TRBD1	TRBV7-9	16	TGTGCCAGCAGCCCGGGACGGGGACAGTCCTACAATGAGCAGTTCTTC	CASSPGRGQSYNEQFF
-	TRBJ1-1	-	TRBV27	13	TGTGCCAGCAGTTTCCAGGGGAACACTGAAGCTTTCTTT	CASSFQGNTEAFF
once	TRBJ2-7	-	TRBV5-4	13	TGTGCCAGCAGCCGCGACGGAATCTACGAGCAGTACTTC	CASSRDGIYEQYF
-	TRBJ2-3	-	TRBV7-3	14	TGTGCCAGCAGCTTAATTGGGTTCGCAGATACGCAGTATTTT	CASSLIGFADTQYF
-	TRBJ1-1	-	TRBV5-4	15	TGTGCCAGCAGCTTGGACGGCGGGGGCGCCACTGAAGCTTTCTTT	CASSLDGGGATEAFF
-	TRBJ1-3	-	TRBV4-3	15	TGCGCCAGCAGCCAAGGCAGGCTTAGTGGAAACACCATATATTTT	CASSQGRLSGNTIYF
-	TRBJ2-3	-	TRBV18	16	TGTGCCAGCTCCTTCAATGGGGACTTGTCCACAGATACGCAGTATTTT	CASSFNGDLSTDTQYF
once	TRBJ1-1	-	TRBV7-3	13	TGTGCCAGCAGCTTAATGGGGGGCACTGAAGCTTTCTTT	CASSLMGGTEAFF
-	TRBJ1-2	-	TRBV6-1	12	TGTGCCAGCAGTGGTACAGGGTATGGCTACACCTTC	CASSGTGYGYTF
-	TRBJ2-3	TRBD1	TRBV6-4	15	TGTGCCAGCAGTGACGAACAGGGGGGATCAGATACGCAGTATTTT	CASSDEQGGSDTQYF
few	TRBJ2-7	TRBD2	TRBV4-1	16	TGCGCCAGCAGCCCCTGGGTAGCGGGGGACGGAGGGGAGCAGTACTTC	CASSPWVAGDGGEQYF
-	TRBJ2-3	TRBD2	TRBV20-1	16	TGCAGTGCTAGATTAGCAGCGGGGGGGCCCCGGGATACGCAGTATTTT	CSARLAAGGPRDTQYF
-	TRBJ1-1	-	TRBV29-1	12	TGCAGCGTTGTTGGCTTAGGAGCTGAAGCTTTCTTT	CSVVGLGAEAFF
-	TRBJ1-1	TRBD1	TRBV4-3	16	TGCGCCAGCAGCCGTAGGGAGGGGGCCCCGAGAACTGAAGCTTTCTTT	CASSRREGAPRTEAFF
-	TRBJ1-2	TRBD1	TRBV28	13	TGTGCCAGCAGTTTGGGGACAGAAGATGGCTACACCTTC	CASSLGTEDGYTF